This T cell receptor (beta chain) appears in the sequencing data of a study of cytomegalovirus exposure and HLA in healthy donors. Findings of the study overall: Associated with cytomegalovirus, according to the listing, were 150 to 200 TCR beta chains. A subsequent analysis found that TCR clusters from the first cohort also tended to co-occur in the 120 or so validation repertoires, with less than 95% of cluster scores above 0.

Comment on this clone: Its specificity is not known.

The table came from immunoSEQ multiplex PCR; TCRdb's copy has only in-frame clones and leaves some out. The table shows tens of thousands of clones, with roughly 94% occurring only once. This TCR came from a woman younger than 35 in good health and CMV-seronegative. The sample taken for sequencing was PBMCs.

The CDR3 here is CASGSRDTRGEQYF. In DNA form, the CDR3 reads TGTGCCAGCGGGAGTCGGGACACCCGTGGAGAGCAGTACTTC. The chain joins TRBV7-2 to TRBJ2-7, with D perhaps TRBD1 (6 bases). This CDR3 comprises 14 residues. CDR1 is SGHTA and CDR2 is FQGNSA in the germline V gene. Trimming shortened V by 8 bases and J by 7 bases, and 21 bases separated the two germline ends.